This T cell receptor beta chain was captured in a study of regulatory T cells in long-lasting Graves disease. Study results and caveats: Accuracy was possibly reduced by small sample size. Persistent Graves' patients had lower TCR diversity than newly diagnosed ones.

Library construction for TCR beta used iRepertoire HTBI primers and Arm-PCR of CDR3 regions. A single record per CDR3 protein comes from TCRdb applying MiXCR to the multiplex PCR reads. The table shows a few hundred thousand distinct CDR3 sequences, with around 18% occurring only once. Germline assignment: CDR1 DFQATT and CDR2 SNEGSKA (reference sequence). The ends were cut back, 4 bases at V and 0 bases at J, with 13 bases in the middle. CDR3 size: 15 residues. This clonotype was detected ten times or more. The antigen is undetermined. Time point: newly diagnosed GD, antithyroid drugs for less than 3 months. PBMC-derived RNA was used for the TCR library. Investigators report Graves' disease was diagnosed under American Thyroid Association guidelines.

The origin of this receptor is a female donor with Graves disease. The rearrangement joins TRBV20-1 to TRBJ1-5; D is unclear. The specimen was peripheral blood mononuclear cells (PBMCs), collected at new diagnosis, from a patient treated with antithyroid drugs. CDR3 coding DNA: TGCAGTGCTACCCTAGGACGTAATAGCAATCAGCCCCAGCATTTT. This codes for CSATLGRNSNQPQHF.